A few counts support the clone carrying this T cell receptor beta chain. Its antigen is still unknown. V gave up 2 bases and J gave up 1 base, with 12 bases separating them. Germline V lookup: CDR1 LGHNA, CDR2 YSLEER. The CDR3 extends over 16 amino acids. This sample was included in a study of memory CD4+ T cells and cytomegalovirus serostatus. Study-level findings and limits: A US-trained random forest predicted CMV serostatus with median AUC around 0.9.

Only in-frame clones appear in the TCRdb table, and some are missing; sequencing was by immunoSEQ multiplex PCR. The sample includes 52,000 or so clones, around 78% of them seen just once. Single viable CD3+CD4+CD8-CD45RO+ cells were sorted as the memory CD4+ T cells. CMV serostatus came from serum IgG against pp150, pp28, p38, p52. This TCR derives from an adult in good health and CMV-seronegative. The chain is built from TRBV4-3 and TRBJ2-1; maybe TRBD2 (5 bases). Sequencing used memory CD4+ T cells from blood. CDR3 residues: CASSQIGSLSYNEQFF. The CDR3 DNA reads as TGCGCCAGCAGCCAAATTGGGAGTCTTTCCTACAATGAGCAGTTCTTC.